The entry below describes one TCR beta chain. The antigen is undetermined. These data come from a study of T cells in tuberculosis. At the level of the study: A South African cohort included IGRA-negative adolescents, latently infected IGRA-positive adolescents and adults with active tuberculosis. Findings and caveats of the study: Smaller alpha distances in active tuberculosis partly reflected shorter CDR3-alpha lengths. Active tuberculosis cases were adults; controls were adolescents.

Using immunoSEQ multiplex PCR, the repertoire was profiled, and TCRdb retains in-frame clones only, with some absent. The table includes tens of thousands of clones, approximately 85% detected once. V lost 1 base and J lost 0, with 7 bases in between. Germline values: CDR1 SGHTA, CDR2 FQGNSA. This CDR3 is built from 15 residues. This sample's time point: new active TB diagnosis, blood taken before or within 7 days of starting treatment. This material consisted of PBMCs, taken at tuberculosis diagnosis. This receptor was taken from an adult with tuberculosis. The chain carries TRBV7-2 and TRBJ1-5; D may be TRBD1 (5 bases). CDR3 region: CASSLGQYSNQPQHF. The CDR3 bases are TGTGCCAGCAGCTTAGGACAGTATAGCAATCAGCCCCAGCATTTT.